This TCR beta chain is drawn from a study of Ad26.COV2.S vaccination and SARS-CoV-2 variants. V shed 0 bases and J shed 2 bases, with 11 bases lying between them. The germline CDR1 and CDR2 sequences are SGHTA and FQGNSA. This CDR3 is 15 amino acids long. Treatment of the sample: around 19 received Ad26.COV2.S at low or high dose, single or two shots; roughly five received placebo; per-sample allocation not given. Sampling happened 63 days after the first vaccine or placebo injection. Profiled with immunoSEQ multiplex PCR; TCRdb holds only in-frame clones, not every one. Here the sample spans approximately 350,000 clones, around 90% being singletons.

The TCR originated in a person aged 18 to 59 who received the Ad26.COV2.S COVID-19 vaccine or a placebo. V is TRBV7-2 and J is TRBJ2-7; D remains unclear. The sequencing here drew on peripheral blood, taken in a trial of Ad26.COV2.S vaccine versus placebo. Written as DNA, the CDR3 is TGTGCCAGCAGCTTAGCGAACTCCGTAACCTACGAGCAGTACTTC. This codes for CASSLANSVTYEQYF.